This T cell receptor (beta chain) originates from a study of cytomegalovirus exposure and HLA in healthy donors. Study-level results: In a later analysis, most CMV-associated TCR beta chains appeared HLA-restricted.

For this clone: The antigen is unknown.

This CDR3 spans 14 amino acids. CDR1 is SEHNR, CDR2 FQNEAQ, per germline (reference sequence). Between the trimmed V and J ends, which lost 5 bases and 7 bases, there was a span of 14 bases. The PCR had 60 Vbeta and 13 Jbeta primers. The repertoire was sequenced with immunoSEQ multiplex PCR; TCRdb's copy has only in-frame clones and lacks some. The sample has over 150,000 clones, 80% to 85% seen once. The chain has TRBV7-9 and TRBJ1-4; tentatively, D is TRBD1 (5 bases). This clonotype originated in a woman aged 25 to 45 in good health and CMV-seronegative. Source material: PBMCs. The CDR3 reads CASSPRAGFEKLFF. The CDR3 coding sequence is TGTGCCAGCAGCCCCCGAGCAGGGTTTGAAAAACTGTTTTTT.